A selection of T cell receptor beta chains follows, all from one sample in a study of radiotherapy plus CTLA-4 blockade in lung cancer. The repertoire was sequenced with immunoSEQ multiplex PCR; TCRdb's copy has only in-frame clones and lacks some. The table includes around 80,000 clones, nearly 75% detected once. The starting material was peripheral blood, obtained from a patient treated with radiotherapy plus ipilimumab. These receptor sequences come from a human donor with non-small cell lung cancer whose response to radiotherapy plus ipilimumab could not be evaluated. Each CDR3 is given with its conserved first and last residue. A D gene is named only where the DNA matches it firmly. Clone size is stated in some rows and not others, as once, few, many or a class when expanded.

DNA,CDR3,D,J,V,size
TGTGCCAGCAGCTTTCGTTACTCTGGGGCCAACGTCCTGACTTTC,CASSFRYSGANVLTF,.,TRBJ2-6,TRBV5-8,once
TGTGCCAGAAGCTTGTTTGGAGGGAAAGAGCCCCAGCATTTT,CARSLFGGKEPQHF,.,TRBJ1-5,TRBV5-3,.
TGTGCCAGCAGCGATCCGACTAGCGGGGTCTCCTACGAGCAGTACTTC,CASSDPTSGVSYEQYF,TRBD2,TRBJ2-7,TRBV9,.
TGTGCCAGCTCCCCTACACGGGGGAACACTGGAGCTTTCTTT,CASSPTRGNTGAFF,.,TRBJ1-1,TRBV18,.
TGCGCCAGCAGCCCAGAAGCGGGAGGGCCTTTCGGTGAGCAGTTCTTC,CASSPEAGGPFGEQFF,TRBD2,TRBJ2-1,TRBV5-1,.
TGCGCCAGCAGCTTGTCCCAGGGGGTGTGGGAGACCCAGTACTTC,CASSLSQGVWETQYF,TRBD1,TRBJ2-5,TRBV5-1,.
TGTGCCAGCGGCTTCATTCCCGCCGCGGGGACTAGCGGGAGGGAGCAGTTCTTC,CASGFIPAAGTSGREQFF,TRBD2,TRBJ2-1,TRBV7-9,.
TGCGCCAGCAGCCAAGAAGGAGCGGGCCTCTCCTACGAGCAGTACTTC,CASSQEGAGLSYEQYF,.,TRBJ2-7,TRBV4-1,.
TGTGCCAGCTCACCCGGCCCGGGGGGTACGCAGTATTTT,CASSPGPGGTQYF,TRBD2,TRBJ2-3,TRBV18,.
TGTGCCAGCAGCTCCTCACTAGCGCCCACCGGGGAGCTGTTTTTT,CASSSSLAPTGELFF,TRBD2,TRBJ2-2,TRBV7-3,once
TGTGCCAGCAGCTTTTTAACAGCCGGGACAGGGCTCGTCGAAGCTTTCTTT,CASSFLTAGTGLVEAFF,TRBD1,TRBJ1-1,TRBV7-8,few
TGTGCCAGCAGGCCGACAGAAGCAGATACGCAGTATTTT,CASRPTEADTQYF,.,TRBJ2-3,TRBV4-2,.
TGTGCCAGCAGCCGGGCGGGTAGCGGGAGGGGCTCCTACAATGAGCAGTTCTTC,CASSRAGSGRGSYNEQFF,TRBD2,TRBJ2-1,TRBV7-2,.
TGTGCCAGTAGTATAGTCGGTAACTATGGCTACACCTTC,CASSIVGNYGYTF,.,TRBJ1-2,TRBV19,.
TGTGCCAGTAGTCCCTCTGGTGGTAGCGGTCAGTTCTTC,CASSPSGGSGQFF,.,TRBJ2-1,TRBV19,.
TGTGCCAGCCTCCCCGCGACAGCCTCTGGAAACACCATATATTTT,CASLPATASGNTIYF,.,TRBJ1-3,TRBV18,few
TGTGCCAGCAGCACAAACGGGGGCTCCTACAATGAGCAGTTCTTC,CASSTNGGSYNEQFF,.,TRBJ2-1,TRBV7-2,few
TGCGCCAGCAGAATCGAGAGCTCCACGGGGGCTTTCTTT,CASRIESSTGAFF,.,TRBJ1-1,TRBV5-1,.
TGTGCCAGTAGTATGTACGGAGCGGGAGGTTCCTACGAGCAGTACTTC,CASSMYGAGGSYEQYF,TRBD2,TRBJ2-7,TRBV19,.
TGTGCCAGCGGGGGGTTTCGGGAGGAGCAGTACTTC,CASGGFREEQYF,.,TRBJ2-7,TRBV7-2,.
TGTGCCAGCAGCGAGGGGGACATGAACACTGAAGCTTTCTTT,CASSEGDMNTEAFF,.,TRBJ1-1,TRBV9,.
TGTGCCAGCACCTTGACAGGGGCCTACGAGCAGTACTTC,CASTLTGAYEQYF,TRBD1,TRBJ2-7,TRBV7-2,few
TGTGCCAGCTCATACCAGACAGGGAGCGAGACCCAGTACTTC,CASSYQTGSETQYF,TRBD1,TRBJ2-5,TRBV18,.
TGCGCCAGCAGCCTCGGTCAGGGGGTTTTAGATCAGCCCCAGCATTTT,CASSLGQGVLDQPQHF,TRBD1,TRBJ1-5,TRBV4-1,.
TGCGCCAGCAGCTTGGTCCCTAGCGTGGACACCGGGGAGCTGTTTTTT,CASSLVPSVDTGELFF,.,TRBJ2-2,TRBV5-1,.
TGTGCCTGGAGTGAAGGTAGCGGGAGCTACAATGAGCAGTTCTTC,CAWSEGSGSYNEQFF,TRBD2,TRBJ2-1,TRBV30,.
TGTGCCAGCAGCCAGGGTGGCGCTGAAGCTTTCTTT,CASSQGGAEAFF,.,TRBJ1-1,TRBV7-2,.
TGCGCCAGCAGCTTGGATGCGGGAGTGGGCTACGAGCAGTACTTC,CASSLDAGVGYEQYF,TRBD2,TRBJ2-7,TRBV5-1,.
TGTGCCAGCAGCCCAACTCAACCCGCTAGCGGGGATACAGATACGCAGTATTTT,CASSPTQPASGDTDTQYF,TRBD2,TRBJ2-3,TRBV4-2,.
TGTGCCAGCAGCTTAGACCGTAGCGGGACCCAGTACTTC,CASSLDRSGTQYF,.,TRBJ2-5,TRBV7-2,.
TGTGCCAGCAGCGGGACCCTAGCGGGAGAGGATACGCAGTATTTT,CASSGTLAGEDTQYF,TRBD2,TRBJ2-3,TRBV9,.
TGTGCCAGCAGTGAAGATAGCTGGACGAACACCGGGGAGCTGTTTTTT,CASSEDSWTNTGELFF,.,TRBJ2-2,TRBV2,.
TGTGCCAGCGGGGCGACAGGACTTAACTATGGCTACACCTTC,CASGATGLNYGYTF,.,TRBJ1-2,TRBV5-5,.
TGTGCCATCAGTGAGTCGATCTTTGGACAGGGGGCTGAAGCTTTCTTT,CAISESIFGQGAEAFF,TRBD1,TRBJ1-1,TRBV10-3,.
TGTGCCAGCAGCGTAGCACCGGGTTCTGACTACGAGCAGTACTTC,CASSVAPGSDYEQYF,.,TRBJ2-7,TRBV9,.
TGCGCCAGCAGCCAAGATACCAGGGGGCCGGGGGGCTACACCTTC,CASSQDTRGPGGYTF,TRBD1,TRBJ1-2,TRBV4-3,.
TGTGCCAGCAGCTTAGATCAGGGGAACACTGAAGCTTTCTTT,CASSLDQGNTEAFF,.,TRBJ1-1,TRBV11-3,.
TGTGCCAGCAGGGGACTAGCGGGGCACTCCTACGAGCAGTACTTC,CASRGLAGHSYEQYF,TRBD2,TRBJ2-7,TRBV27,.
TGTGCCAGCAGTGGACAGGGCACAGATACGCAGTATTTT,CASSGQGTDTQYF,.,TRBJ2-3,TRBV2,.
TGTGCCGGTGCGTCCGGGACAGGGACCCTAAGGGGCTACACCTTC,CAGASGTGTLRGYTF,TRBD1,TRBJ1-2,TRBV19,.
TGTGCCAGCAGCCCCAGCACAGCGGGAGCCCCAGATACGCAGTATTTT,CASSPSTAGAPDTQYF,TRBD2,TRBJ2-3,TRBV11-3,once
TGTGCCAGCAGCGAGACTGGGGCCAACGTCCTGACTTTC,CASSETGANVLTF,.,TRBJ2-6,TRBV11-2,few
TGTGCCAGCAGACCCGACGGAGATCATGGCTACACCTTC,CASRPDGDHGYTF,.,TRBJ1-2,TRBV6-1,.
TGTGCCAGCAGCCTCGGGACAGCCAACACCGGGGAGCTGTTTTTT,CASSLGTANTGELFF,TRBD1,TRBJ2-2,TRBV7-9,.
TGTGCCAGCTCATCCGACATGAGCACTGAAGCTTTCTTT,CASSSDMSTEAFF,.,TRBJ1-1,TRBV18,.
TGTGCCAGCAGCTTAGTTGAGCGGGGGAACAAGCAGTACTTC,CASSLVERGNKQYF,TRBD2,TRBJ2-7,TRBV7-2,.
TGCGCCAGCAGCCAAGAAAGAGGCAGGGGAGGGATAAAACTGTTTTTT,CASSQERGRGGIKLFF,.,TRBJ1-4,TRBV4-3,.
TGCGCCAGCAGCTTGGCCGGAGAGACCCAGTACTTC,CASSLAGETQYF,.,TRBJ2-5,TRBV5-1,.
TGTGCCAGCAGCGTAGGAGGGACTCCCCACACAGATACGCAGTATTTT,CASSVGGTPHTDTQYF,.,TRBJ2-3,TRBV9,once
TGTGCCAGCAGCTCGACAGGGGGCGAGTACAATGAGCAGTTCTTC,CASSSTGGEYNEQFF,TRBD1,TRBJ2-1,TRBV7-6,.
TGTGCCAGCAGCTCCGGGACATCGAACACTGAAGCTTTCTTT,CASSSGTSNTEAFF,.,TRBJ1-1,TRBV6-1,.
TGCAGCGTTCGGACAGGGGACGCTTTCTTT,CSVRTGDAFF,TRBD1,TRBJ1-1,TRBV29-1,.
TGTGCCAGCAGCGATTTGGTCGGCGGAGACCTTCACAATGAGCAGTTCTTC,CASSDLVGGDLHNEQFF,.,TRBJ2-1,TRBV9,once
TGTGCCTGGATGAAAGCGGGTACGCAGTATTTT,CAWMKAGTQYF,.,TRBJ2-3,TRBV30,.
TGTGCCAGCAGTGAATCAGGGGGCTGGGAAAAACTGTTTTTT,CASSESGGWEKLFF,TRBD1,TRBJ1-4,TRBV6-1,.
TGTGCCAGCAGCCAAGTTCTTAGTTTGGGGCAGAGGCGGACTGAAGCTTTCTTT,CASSQVLSLGQRRTEAFF,.,TRBJ1-1,TRBV4-2,.